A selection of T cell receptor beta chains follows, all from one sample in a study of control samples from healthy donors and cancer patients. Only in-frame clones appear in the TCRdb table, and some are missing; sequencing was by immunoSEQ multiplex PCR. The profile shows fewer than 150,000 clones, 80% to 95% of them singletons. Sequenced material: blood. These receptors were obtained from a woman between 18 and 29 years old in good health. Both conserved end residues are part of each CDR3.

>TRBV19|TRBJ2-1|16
CASSTPKREGYNEQFF
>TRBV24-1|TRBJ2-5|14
CATSKGGFRQTQYF
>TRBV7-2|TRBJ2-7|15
CASSLTSGKLYEQYF
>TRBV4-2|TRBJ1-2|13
CASSQVAGNGYTF
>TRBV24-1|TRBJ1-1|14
CATVGTGANTEAFF
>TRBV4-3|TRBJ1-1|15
CASSQDRAILGEAFF
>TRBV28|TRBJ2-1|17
CASSFGIGTGQSYEQFF
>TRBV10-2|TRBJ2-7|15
CASSTPTRDSYEQYF
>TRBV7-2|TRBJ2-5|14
CASSSLDRQETQYF
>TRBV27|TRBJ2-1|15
CASSLSASYVNEQFF
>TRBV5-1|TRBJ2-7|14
CASSLTDPSGEQYF
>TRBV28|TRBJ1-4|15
CAGGTGGADSEKLFF
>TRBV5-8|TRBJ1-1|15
CASSLARPLNTEAFF
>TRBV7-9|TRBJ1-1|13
CASSPNRDRGAFF
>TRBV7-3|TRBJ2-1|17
CASSLNPLLGSYNEQFF
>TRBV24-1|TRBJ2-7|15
CATSDSGTGGFEQYF
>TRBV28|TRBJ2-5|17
CASSFIGQGMGRGTQYF
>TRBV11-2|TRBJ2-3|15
CASSLSGRATDTQYF
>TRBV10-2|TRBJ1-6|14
CASSGAAGLTPLHF
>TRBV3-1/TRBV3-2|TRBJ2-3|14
CASSQESSTDTQYF
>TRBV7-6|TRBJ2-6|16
CASSHRQGAGANVLTF
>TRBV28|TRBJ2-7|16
CASSFRGTLLSYEQYF